This T cell receptor (beta chain) was captured in a study of OX40 agonist ivuxolimab in advanced cancers. The V gene's germline CDR1 is MNHNS and CDR2 SASEGT. V trimming: 4 bases; J trimming: 0 bases; junction bases outside the gene matches: 15. This CDR3 has 19 residues. Profiled with immunoSEQ multiplex PCR; TCRdb holds only in-frame clones, not every one. The table has 70,000 or so clones, roughly nine tenths seen once. This chain joins TRBV6-1 and TRBJ2-7; 10 bases line up with TRBD2. The sample here was CD4+ or CD8+ T cells sorted from blood, taken in a trial of the OX40 agonist ivuxolimab. This clonotype originated in an adult with an advanced solid tumor such as melanoma, head and neck, liver or kidney cancer. The CDR3: CASSVGPGLAAVSSYEQYF. CDR3 DNA: TGTGCCAGCAGTGTGGGACCTGGACTAGCGGCAGTGAGCTCCTACGAGCAGTACTTC.